This T cell receptor beta chain is from a study of T cells in Graves' hyperthyroidism and ophthalmopathy. Overall study context: It was at initial diagnosis, before any treatment, that peripheral blood was collected. Study-wide points: In validation, the model predicted ophthalmopathy. These predictions came a median roughly 6 months before onset. Blood shared most expanded thyroid clonotypes above 0.001.

CDR1 is KGHSH and CDR2 is LQKENI in the germline V gene. Trimming took 3 bases from V and 8 from J; bases not matched to a gene: 11. This CDR3 contains 17 residues. The investigators amplified TCR beta CDR3 regions from RNA transcripts. The HTBI primer set drove a first-round RT-PCR of the TCR CDR3. One entry per CDR3 protein results from TCRdb running MiXCR on the multiplex PCR reads. Of 550,000 to 650,000 distinct CDR3 sequences in the sample, over 11% were seen once. Isolation of PBMCs was performed on around 9.7 ml fresh peripheral blood. This clonotype was detected many times. Its antigen is still unknown.

The J gene is TRBJ2-1, the V gene TRBV18, with 12 bases that match TRBD2. The sequence was obtained from a woman aged 30 to 39 with Graves' hyperthyroidism that later progressed to Graves' ophthalmopathy. Sequenced: blood. The CDR3 sequence is CASSPRTSGKVSDEQFF. The CDR3 DNA sequence: TGTGCCAGCTCACCGCGGACTAGCGGGAAGGTTTCCGATGAGCAGTTCTTC. Looking up the rest from reference TRBV18 and TRBJ2-1 gives the full variable domain: NAGVMQNPRHLVRRRGQEARLRCSPMKGHSHVYWYRQLPEEGLKFMVYLQKENIIDESGMPKERFSAEFPKEGPSILRIQQVVRGDSAAYFCASSPRTSGKVSDEQFFGPGTRLTVL.